One T cell receptor beta chain is described in this entry. The age range of participants was about 18 to 90 years, with residence in about two dozen US areas. Membership in each cohort depended on participant-reported clinical history. The source of the sample is a study of blood T cell repertoires in COVID-19. Overall study context: PBMCs, B-cell-depleted T cells, or T cells were the source of the cDNA or gDNA that made up the material.

The CDR3 runs 14 residues. Germline CDR1 SGHNT, CDR2 YYREEE (reference sequence). V lost 4 bases and J lost 5, with 15 bases in between. Study processing details: Estimation of nucleated cell counts was performed using reference gene primer amplification. Profiled with immunoSEQ multiplex PCR; TCRdb holds only in-frame clones, not every one. The D gene and trimming were derived from the DNA, and the V and J assignments and clone size from that table. This repertoire shows some 250,000 clones, about nine tenths found once; its top ten account for roughly 1.2%. The sequenced sample consisted of PBMCs or T cells enriched from blood (not recorded which). This TCR came from a human donor in a cohort exposed to, infected with or recovered from COVID-19 (not recorded which). The donor label of this sample is uncertain. The gene calls are TRBV5-4 and TRBJ1-1; weak D call: TRBD1 (5 bases). CDR3 in DNA: TGTGCCAGCAGCCCCCCCGGGGAGGGGACTGAAGCTTTCTTT. Its translation: CASSPPGEGTEAFF.